These 20 T cell receptor beta chains were sequenced from one sample in a study of T cell responses to AZD1222 COVID-19 vaccine. Some clones are missing from TCRdb's copy, which holds only in-frame ones; the method was immunoSEQ multiplex PCR. The profile shows about 100,000 clones, about 86% of them singletons. The sequenced sample was peripheral blood, obtained on day 0 of AZD1222 vaccination. Source of these receptors: an adult in good health.

The gene calls are TRBV6-6 and TRBJ1-5; D not resolved. The CDR3 length is 13 residues. The germline V and J ends were trimmed by 0 bases and 5 bases, with 5 bases remaining between them. The germline CDR1 and CDR2 sequences are MNHNY and SVGAGI (reference sequence). This CDR3 reads CASSYSRDQPQHF. The CDR3 coding sequence is TGTGCCAGCAGTTACTCGAGGGATCAGCCCCAGCATTTT.

This chain links TRBV6-4 with TRBJ1-2; no clear D. Per germline, CDR1 MRHNA and CDR2 SNTAGT. The CDR3 contains 15 residues. Trimming cost V 10 bases and J 7 bases, with 25 bases left between them. CDR3 region: CAISRTVLPYGGYTF. The CDR3 bases are TGTGCCATAAGTAGGACCGTTCTCCCCTACGGTGGCTACACCTTC.

This clone was seen only a few times. This chain joins TRBV5-1 and TRBJ2-2, with TRBD2 matching over 8 bases. V gave up 2 bases and J gave up 5 bases; unmatched junction bases: 2. Germline assignment: CDR1 SGHRS and CDR2 YFSETQ. CDR3 size: 14 residues. For the CDR3, the DNA is TGCGCCAGCAGCTTAGCGGGGGTTACCGGGGAGCTGTTTTTT. The encoded protein is CASSLAGVTGELFF.

V usage is TRBV7-8 and J usage is TRBJ2-2; tentative D call: TRBD1 (6 bases). The V gene lost 3 bases and the J gene lost 6 bases, with 20 bases spanning the gap. Germline V lookup: CDR1 SGHVS, CDR2 FQNEAQ. The CDR3 covers 17 residues. CDR3 amino acids: CASSFTATRGSAGELFF. The CDR3 bases are TGTGCCAGCAGCTTCACCGCGACCAGGGGTTCCGCCGGGGAGCTGTTTTTT.

V gene TRBV18 combines with J gene TRBJ1-6; TRBD1 is a possible D gene (5 bases). Trimming shortened V by 2 bases and J by 9 bases, and 11 bases separated the two germline ends. The CDR3 is 14 amino acids. CDR1 and CDR2 from the germline V gene are KGHSH and LQKENI. The CDR3 DNA reads TGTGCCAGCTCACCAAGAGGGGAGGGTTCACCCCTCCACTTT. Its translation: CASSPRGEGSPLHF.

The chain combines TRBV11-2 with TRBJ2-2; no firm D call. V lost 5 bases and J 2 bases, leaving 15 bases between the germline ends. The CDR3 covers 16 residues. Germline-derived CDR1 and CDR2 are SGHAT and FQNNGV. The CDR3 DNA reads TGTGCCAGCAGCCCTGTTTTGTCGGCAAACACCGGGGAGCTGTTTTTT. This sequence encodes CASSPVLSANTGELFF.

The chain combines TRBV10-3 with TRBJ2-3; TRBD2 is a possible D gene (6 bases). The CDR3 length is 17 residues. Germline V gene lookup returns CDR1 ENHRY and CDR2 SYGVKD. Trimming cost V 0 bases and J 0 bases, with 13 bases left between them. The CDR3 sequence is CAISESNGGASTDTQYF. The CDR3 nucleotides are TGTGCCATCAGTGAGTCGAACGGGGGAGCTAGCACAGATACGCAGTATTTT.

CDR3 sequence: CASSLLRDSYEQYF. The CDR3 DNA reads TGTGCCAGCAGCTTACTCCGGGACAGCTACGAGCAGTACTTC. V and J are TRBV11-1 and TRBJ2-7, with TRBD1 matching over 7 bases. CDR3 size: 14 residues. Germline lookup yields CDR1 SGHAT and CDR2 FQDESV (reference sequence). J was trimmed by 3 bases and V by 2 bases; bases with no gene match: 4.

A few counts support this clone. The chain joins TRBV11-1 to TRBJ1-2; D gene uncertain. Deletions cut 1 base from V and 2 bases from J, with 8 bases between. Looked up from germline, CDR1 is SGHAT and CDR2 is FQDESV (reference sequence). This CDR3 is 14 amino acids long. The CDR3 DNA follows: TGTGCCAGCAGCTTAGGAGTGGACAACTATGGCTACACCTTC. It encodes CASSLGVDNYGYTF.

The chain is built from TRBV29-1 and TRBJ1-1; D possibly corresponds to TRBD1 (5 bases). The CDR3 covers 14 residues. Germline CDR1 and CDR2: SQVTM and ANQGSEA. V lost 3 bases and J 0 bases, leaving 11 bases between the germline ends. CDR3 coding DNA: TGCAGCGTTGACCTTACAGGTATGAACACTGAAGCTTTCTTT. Translation gives CSVDLTGMNTEAFF.

The rearrangement links TRBV7-2 to TRBJ1-1, with D possibly matching TRBD1 (5 bases). The germline V and J ends were trimmed by 1 base and 6 bases, with 15 bases remaining between them. Per germline, CDR1 SGHTA and CDR2 FQGNSA. CDR3 size: 15 residues. The CDR3 loop is CASSLGVGSGSEAFF. CDR3 nucleotides: TGTGCCAGCAGCTTAGGGGTAGGTTCAGGGTCTGAAGCTTTCTTT. Based on the CDR3 plus reference TRBV7-2 and TRBJ1-1, the full variable domain is GAGVSQSPSNKVTEKGKDVELRCDPISGHTALYWYRQSLGQGLEFLIYFQGNSAPDKSGLPSDRFSAERTGGSVSTLTIQRTQQEDSAVYLCASSLGVGSGSEAFFGQGTRLTVV.

The CDR3 DNA sequence: TGCGCCAGCAGCCAAGATCTTCTGGGGACAGGGGGCTTTTCCTTTTCCTACGAGCAGTACTTC. This encodes CASSQDLLGTGGFSFSYEQYF. The chain couples TRBV4-3 to TRBJ2-7; 12 positions match TRBD1. The V and J ends lost 0 bases and 1 base, in that order; junction bases with no gene match: 16. This CDR3 spans 21 amino acids. Germline assignment: CDR1 LGHNA and CDR2 YSLEER.

V usage is TRBV7-3 and J usage is TRBJ2-2, with unresolved D. Germline V gene sequence: CDR1 SGHTA, CDR2 FQGTGA. The CDR3 has 13 amino acids. The V end lost 3 bases, the J end lost 7 bases, and 9 bases lay between the germline ends. The DNA of the CDR3 is TGTGCCAGCAGCTTCTCCTCCCGCGGGGAGCTGTTTTTT. Translating gives CASSFSSRGELFF.

The V call is TRBV24-1, the J call TRBJ1-2; D gene ambiguous. Germline CDR1 reads KGHDR; CDR2 reads SFDVKD. The CDR3 totals 13 residues. V lost 3 bases, J lost 8 bases, and 12 bases lay in between. The CDR3: CATSDPNSRGYTF. The CDR3 DNA is TGTGCCACCAGTGATCCCAACTCAAGAGGCTACACCTTC.

V gene TRBV15 combines with J gene TRBJ2-3; no reliable D call. Germline CDR1 and CDR2: LNHNV and YYDKDF (reference sequence). CDR3 size: 14 residues. V lost 3 bases and J 1 base, leaving 8 bases between the germline ends. The CDR3 sequence: CATSRVQGTDTQYF. CDR3 bases: TGTGCCACCAGCAGGGTCCAGGGCACAGATACGCAGTATTTT. The entire variable domain, with the rest obtained from reference TRBV15 and TRBJ2-3, is as follows: DAMVIQNPRYQVTQFGKPVTLSCSQTLNHNVMYWYQQKSSQAPKLLFHYYDKDFNNEADTPDNFQSRRPNTSFCFLDIRSPGLGDTAMYLCATSRVQGTDTQYFGPGTRLTVL.

This chain joins TRBV3-1 (or the pseudogene TRBV3-2) and TRBJ1-5; the D gene is possibly TRBD1 (5 bases). V lost 4 bases, J lost 7 bases, and 17 bases lay in between. This CDR3 has 15 amino acids. CDR1 and CDR2 (germline): LGHDT, YNNKEL (reference sequence). CDR3 loop: CASSPHQGVGQPQHF. The CDR3 bases are TGTGCCAGCAGCCCACATCAGGGTGTGGGGCAGCCCCAGCATTTT.

This chain links TRBV12-3 or TRBV12-4 with TRBJ2-7; 7 bases map to TRBD1. The CDR3 extends over 13 amino acids. V dropped 5 bases and J dropped 5; count of bases not matched to a gene: 6. CDR3 nucleotides: TGTGCCAGCAGTCAGACAGGGATCCACGAGCAGTACTTC. The encoded protein is CASSQTGIHEQYF.

The rearrangement uses TRBV30 and TRBJ1-6, with D maybe TRBD1 (5 bases). Looked up from germline, CDR1 is GTSNPN and CDR2 is SVGIG (reference sequence). CDR3 length equals 16 residues. Trimming shortened V by 3 bases and J by 9 bases, and 21 bases separated the two germline ends. The CDR3 coding sequence is TGTGCCTGGAGACCCCCCGGCCCCGGGGGGATTTCACCCCTCCACTTT. Encoded protein: CAWRPPGPGGISPLHF.

V gene TRBV3-1 (or the pseudogene TRBV3-2) combines with J gene TRBJ1-2, with TRBD1 identical over 7 bases. The CDR3 consists of 13 residues. J lost 4 bases, V lost 4 bases, and 3 bases had no gene match. Germline values: CDR1 LGHDT, CDR2 YNNKEL (reference sequence). The CDR3 region has the DNA TGTGCCAGCAGCCTCAGGGGGGGCTATGGCTACACCTTC. This sequence encodes CASSLRGGYGYTF.

V and J are TRBV7-2 and TRBJ1-4; TRBD1 aligns across 7 bases. CDR3 length: 14 amino acids. Trimming cost V 0 bases and J 6 bases; bases outside gene matches: 1. The germline CDR1 and CDR2 sequences are SGHTA and FQGNSA. CDR3 nucleotide sequence: TGTGCCAGCAGCTTAGCAGGGGGCTATGAAAAACTGTTTTTT. It yields the protein CASSLAGGYEKLFF.